Detailed here is one TCR beta chain. Residents of 20 to 25 US areas, aged about 18 to 95 years, made up the participants. The data were taken from a study of blood T cell repertoires in COVID-19. The authors' processing: Quantification of nucleated cells was approximated via reference gene primer amplification. Sequenced by immunoSEQ multiplex PCR; TCRdb stores in-frame clones only, minus some. The V and J calls and clone size were taken over from that table, and D and trimming were inferred from the DNA. The table has 250,000 to 350,000 clones, approximately 84% seen once. The V and J ends lost 4 bases and 5 bases respectively, with 11 bases between them. The CDR3 loop spans 13 amino acids.

The sample taken for sequencing was PBMCs or T cells enriched from blood (not recorded which). This chain joins TRBV12-3 or TRBV12-4 and TRBJ1-2, with D perhaps matching TRBD1 (5 bases). The sequence derives from a woman between 18 and 29 years old who had recovered from COVID-19. Here the CDR3 DNA reads TGTGCCAGCAGTTCAATGACAGAATATGGCTACACCTTC. It is translated as CASSSMTEYGYTF.